This entry concerns a single T cell receptor (beta chain). The sample holds many counts of this clonotype. Which antigen it targets is not known. No base qualities exist here, and no much larger clone lies one base off it. The trim is 5 bases for V and 2 bases for J, with a gap of 10 bases between the germline ends. The germline V gene gives CDR1 as MDHEN and CDR2 as SYDVKM. Inclusive of the bounding cysteine and phenylalanine, the CDR3 is 13 residues long. Only the CDR3 DNA stays, 39 bases, in frame from base 1. Explained via the paper, the time point label denotes: sample taken at primary tumor resection. Without any cell sorting, TCR sequencing was performed on whole RNA extracted either from tumor and nontumor lung tissue or from cryopreserved PBMC samples. The donors were about 65 patients from the lung TRACERx cohort who had early-stage, untreated non-small cell lung cancer. Patients were selected for TCR sequencing only if sufficient RNA was available from at least two tumor regions.

These data come from a study of spatial heterogeneity in lung cancer (dated by TCRdb to the late 2010s). Background for the entire study: Beta-chain transcripts were consistently detected in greater numbers than alpha-chain transcripts, which likely reflects a higher abundance of beta-chain transcripts. In the raw uncorrected reads, each unique combination of TCR and UMI appeared on average more than ten times. The study quantitatively compared TCR alpha and beta repertoires across multiple tumor regions, matched nontumor lung and blood in non-small cell lung cancer. The study linked features of the TCR repertoire to counts of nonsynonymous mutations, which were determined by whole-exome sequencing of tumor tissue. At surgery, both alpha and beta chains were TCR-sequenced in 220 tumor regions, 64 matched nontumor lung samples and around 50 PBMC samples.

To prepare the library, 5' RACE was applied. Sequencing took place on a NextSeq 500. To allow correction of PCR and sequencing errors, the TCR library protocol tagged every TCR cDNA molecule with a unique molecular identifier. The source study handled its data this way. TCR identification, UMI-based error correction and CDR3 extraction were all carried out with Decombinator tools. Expanded TCRs were defined as those above a frequency of 2 per 1,000, corresponding to the top 1% of the tumor frequency distribution. Rényi diversity was computed with the R vegan package after subsampling each repertoire 100 times to 5,000 TCRs. CDR3 similarity networks were built from amino acid triplet string-kernel similarity, connecting CDR3s with pairwise similarity above 0.82. TCRdb cleaned the public reads at Q25 with fastp, built clones with MiXCR and kept in-frame beta chains. Each entry merges the rows of one CDR3 protein and shows their most common DNA and genes. For this entry, the V and J calls and clone size follow TCRdb and not the study's own pipeline. For this sample the table gives 15,000 to 20,000 distinct CDR3 sequences, of which roughly 23% were detected only once. Jointly, the top ten make up under 20% of the sample.

Results the study describes overall, beyond this receptor: Ubiquitous expanded tumor TCRs were found in blood more often at tumor resection than at routine follow-up. Additional single-cell paired TCR alpha and beta sequencing was considered necessary to confirm, at a functional level, the hypothesis that regional TCRs recognize regional mutations.

The sample was PBMCs, taken at surgery. The V and J genes are TRBV28 and TRBJ2-7; no D gene call is confident. This TCR was recovered from a female donor with early-stage non-small cell lung cancer. The sequenced DNA is TGTGCCAGCAGTCCAGGACCCGCCTACGAGCAGTACTTC. It encodes CASSPGPAYEQYF.